Following are 7 T cell receptor beta chains from one sample sequenced in a study of low-dose radiotherapy and immunotherapy resistance in tumors. Priming of first-strand cDNA relied on TRAV- and TRBV-specific primers (covering alpha and beta chains). TCRs underwent 15 to 20 PCR cycles of amplification with a constant-region primer and V-primer adapter. Using its own MiXCR run on the reads, TCRdb lists one record per CDR3 protein. Counted here are about 60,000 distinct CDR3 sequences, approximately 25% occurring once; the ten biggest clones make up 5.5% to 6.5%. Indicated time point: before trial treatment. The source material was PBMCs, sampled before treatment. The origin of the receptors is a male donor with prostate cancer.

This chain joins TRBV9 and TRBJ2-3; 12 nucleotides line up with TRBD2. There are 16 residues in the CDR3. Germline V lookup: CDR1 SGDLS, CDR2 YYNGEE. With V trimmed by 2 bases and J by 3 bases, 4 bases remained unmatched. In DNA form, the CDR3 reads TGTGCCAGCAGCGTGAGACTAGCGGGGGCTACAGATACGCAGTATTTT. Translation: CASSVRLAGATDTQYF.

In this sample, this clonotype turned up many times. This chain links TRBV19 with TRBJ2-1, with TRBD2 matching 12 bases. Germline CDR1 is LNHDA and CDR2 is SQIVND (reference sequence). V dropped 5 bases and J dropped 14; count of bases not matched to a gene: 13. CDR3 length equals 15 residues. CDR3 in DNA: TGTGCCAGTAGTCTATCGACTAGCGGGGGACTCGGGGAGTTCTTC. Its translation: CASSLSTSGGLGEFF.

This clonotype was seen ten or more times. The chain joins TRBV27 to TRBJ2-7; TRBD1 or TRBD2 may be the D gene (5 bases each). This CDR3 is built from 13 residues. The germline V and J ends were trimmed by 4 bases and 3 bases, with 10 bases remaining between them. Germline values: CDR1 MNHEY, CDR2 SMNVEV (reference sequence). CDR3 DNA: TGTGCCAGCAGTTCCGGGGCGAACTACGAGCAGTACTTC. Translating gives CASSSGANYEQYF.

This clonotype was seen many times. J is TRBJ1-5 and V is TRBV5-1; weak D call: TRBD1 (6 bases). Germline V gene lookup returns CDR1 SGHRS and CDR2 YFSETQ. The CDR3 has 17 amino acids. The V end lost 0 bases, the J end lost 0 bases, and 13 bases lay between the germline ends. This CDR3 reads CASSLGTQGFSNQPQHF. The CDR3 DNA sequence: TGCGCCAGCAGCTTGGGGACGCAGGGGTTTAGCAATCAGCCCCAGCATTTT.

This clonotype came up many times. The chain employs TRBV27 and TRBJ2-5; possibly TRBD2 for D (5 bases). The CDR3 covers 14 residues. The germline V gene encodes CDR1 MNHEY and CDR2 SMNVEV (reference sequence). V dropped 2 bases and J dropped 2 bases, with 9 bases sitting between them. The chain's CDR3 is CASSLGPGQETQYF. CDR3 DNA sequence: TGTGCCAGCAGTTTAGGGCCGGGGCAAGAGACCCAGTACTTC.

This clonotype showed up many times. J is TRBJ1-4 and V is TRBV18; 7 nucleotides match TRBD1. The V gene end was trimmed by 1 base and the J gene end by 2 bases; junction bases not matched to a gene: 4. CDR3 size: 16 residues. Germline assignment: CDR1 KGHSH and CDR2 LQKENI. The CDR3 DNA reads as TGTGCCAGCTCACCACTCACAGGGGTGACTAATGAAAAACTGTTTTTT. Protein sequence: CASSPLTGVTNEKLFF.

This clonotype occurred many times. The CDR3 DNA sequence: TGTGCCAGCAGCTCAGTGGTGGGCCCAACTAATGAAAAACTGTTTTTT. It codes for CASSSVVGPTNEKLFF. The chain uses TRBV7-2 and TRBJ1-4; D unresolved. Germline assignment: CDR1 SGHTA and CDR2 FQGNSA. This CDR3 spans 16 amino acids. The V gene lost 4 bases and the J gene lost 0 bases, with 12 bases spanning the gap.